This TCR beta chain is from a study of early T cells in non-severe SARS-CoV-2 infection. The CDR3 loop spans 14 amino acids. V was trimmed by 3 bases and J by 0 bases, leaving 7 bases between them. Germline assignment: CDR1 KGHDR and CDR2 SFDVKD. The TCR library protocol attached unique molecular identifiers to the individual cDNA molecules. TCRdb called the 5' RACE reads again in MiXCR, with one record for every CDR3 protein. Among some 39,000 distinct CDR3 sequences listed, less than 8.5% were seen once. This clonotype was recorded at least ten times. The receptor's source is an adult who was a healthcare worker with PCR-confirmed SARS-CoV-2 infection or an uninfected control (not recorded which). The sample consisted of whole blood. This rearrangement joins TRBV24-1 to TRBJ2-5; no firm D call. The CDR3: CATSDGWDQETQYF. In DNA, the CDR3 is TGTGCCACCAGTGATGGGTGGGACCAAGAGACCCAGTACTTC.